Listed below are T cell receptor beta chains from one sample, sequenced in a study of CD4 T cells in relation to SARS-CoV-2 and coronaviruses. The protocol was immunoSEQ multiplex PCR, while the TCRdb copy is restricted to in-frame clones and leaves out a portion. Counted here are around 31,000 clones, about 78% occurring once; the ten biggest clones make up roughly an eighth. Their specific antigens are unknown. Sequencing was carried out using CD4+ T cells from PBMCs, cultured in vitro. Receptors were obtained from a human donor in good health. Both conserved end residues are part of each CDR3. The order of the fields is J gene, V gene, clone size, D gene, CDR3 DNA, CDR3 protein. A D gene is named only where the DNA matches it firmly. A clone size is listed for some rows: how often the clone was seen (once, few, many), or a class if it is expanded.

TRBJ2-1,TRBV7-6,-,TRBD2,TGTGCCAGCAGCTTTACTAGCGGGGGGAACAATGAGCAGTTCTTC,CASSFTSGGNNEQFF
TRBJ1-5,TRBV10-2,-,-,TGCGCCAGCAGTCCCGAACTTTATCAGCCCCAGCATTTT,CASSPELYQPQHF
TRBJ1-2,TRBV6-5,-,-,TGTGCCAGCAGTCCAAGCTATGGCTACACCTTC,CASSPSYGYTF
TRBJ2-2,TRBV3-1/TRBV3-2,-,-,TGTGCCAGCAGCCAATTGTGGGGGGCGGACGGGGAGCTGTTTTTT,CASSQLWGADGELFF
TRBJ1-3,TRBV3-1/TRBV3-2,once,-,TGTGCCAGCACCCGGGGAGGGGCCGGGGGAGGAAACACCATATATTTT,CASTRGGAGGGNTIYF
TRBJ2-3,TRBV6-1,-,TRBD2,TGTGCCAGCAGCGGGACTAGCTTCGGCTTTACGCAGTATTTT,CASSGTSFGFTQYF
TRBJ2-1,TRBV18,-,TRBD2,TGTGCCAGCTCTCCTAGGCCAGCGGGAGTACGAAATGAGCAGTTCTTC,CASSPRPAGVRNEQFF
TRBJ2-7,TRBV3-1/TRBV3-2,-,-,TGTGCCAGCAGCCAAGTTTTGCTAGCGACGACCGAGCAGTACTTC,CASSQVLLATTEQYF
TRBJ2-3,TRBV4-1,-,-,TGCGCCAGCAGCCAAGTCGGGCGGGGACCTAGCACAGATACGCAGTATTTT,CASSQVGRGPSTDTQYF
TRBJ2-3,TRBV9,-,TRBD1,TGTGCCAGCAGCGAGACAGGGGGCCAATTAGATACGCAGTATTTT,CASSETGGQLDTQYF
TRBJ2-2,TRBV5-4,-,-,TGTGCCAGCAGCTCTCGGTTCGCAGGTGTCACCGGGGAGCTGTTTTTT,CASSSRFAGVTGELFF
TRBJ2-7,TRBV30,once,TRBD1,TGTGCCTGGAGCCGGGACAGGGTGGTCGAGCAGTACTTC,CAWSRDRVVEQYF
TRBJ2-2,TRBV11-1,-,-,TGTGCCAGCAGCAAAGAAGAGGGGGTCGGCACCGGGGAGCTGTTTTTT,CASSKEEGVGTGELFF
TRBJ2-1,TRBV10-3,-,TRBD2,TGTGCCATCAGTGACCGTAGCGGGAGTGGGGACAATGAGCAGTTCTTC,CAISDRSGSGDNEQFF
TRBJ1-2,TRBV19,few,TRBD1,TGTGCCAGTAGTATAAACCGGGACAGGAACTATGGCTACACCTTC,CASSINRDRNYGYTF
TRBJ2-3,TRBV5-4,once,TRBD2,TGTGCCAGCAGTTCAGGACTAGCGGCCACAGATACGCAGTATTTT,CASSSGLAATDTQYF
TRBJ1-2,TRBV7-2,-,TRBD1,TGTGCCAGCAGCTTGGGACAGGGGGTTGATGGCTACACCTTC,CASSLGQGVDGYTF
TRBJ2-2,TRBV7-3,-,TRBD1,TGTGCCAGCAGCACGATCACCTACTTTCGACAGGGCAGGACCGGGGAGCTGTTTTTT,CASSTITYFRQGRTGELFF
TRBJ2-7,TRBV2,-,-,TGTGCCAGCAGTGTCGGGGGCACCTCCTACGAGCAGTACTTC,CASSVGGTSYEQYF
TRBJ2-2,TRBV19,once,-,TGTGCCAGTATGAGAAAAGGGTTTAACACCGGGGAGCTGTTTTTT,CASMRKGFNTGELFF
TRBJ2-3,TRBV20-1,-,-,TGCAGTGCTACCGGGGGAGATACGCAGTATTTT,CSATGGDTQYF
TRBJ1-2,TRBV19,few,-,TGTGCCAGTAGTATAGCCCGGGACTCCTATGGCTACACCTTC,CASSIARDSYGYTF
TRBJ1-1,TRBV5-1,few,-,TGCGCCAGCAGCTTGTCAGGGTCGGGAACTGAAGCTTTCTTT,CASSLSGSGTEAFF
TRBJ1-2,TRBV29-1,-,-,TGCAGCGCCGTGCGGGGGCAGGGTGGCTACACCTTC,CSAVRGQGGYTF
TRBJ1-1,TRBV6-6,-,-,TGTGCCAGCAGTCACCCATTTCGGAGGGAGAACACTGAAGCTTTCTTT,CASSHPFRRENTEAFF
TRBJ2-7,TRBV13,-,-,TGTGCCAGCGGCCTGGGATGGTCCTACGAGCAGTACTTC,CASGLGWSYEQYF
TRBJ1-2,TRBV7-9,-,-,TGTGCCAGCAGCCCCTCGGGCGCCCGAAATGGAGGAGGCTATGGCTACACCTTC,CASSPSGARNGGGYGYTF
TRBJ1-2,TRBV7-9,-,-,TGTGCCAGCACCGAGACTCTTGGCCAGGACGGCTACACCTTC,CASTETLGQDGYTF
TRBJ2-5,TRBV2,-,TRBD2,TGTGCCACCAAGCGCTCAGGAGCGGGAGGGCCAGAGACCCAGTACTTC,CATKRSGAGGPETQYF
TRBJ2-5,TRBV10-3,-,TRBD2,TGTGCCATCAGCCCGGGACTAGCGGGAGAGACCCAGTACTTC,CAISPGLAGETQYF
TRBJ2-7,TRBV7-2,-,-,TGTGCCAGCAGCTTATTTTCGCCGGGTGGGGAGCAGTACTTC,CASSLFSPGGEQYF
TRBJ1-2,TRBV6-5,-,TRBD1,TGTGCCAGCAGTCGCGACAGGGATCGTGGCTACACCTTC,CASSRDRDRGYTF
TRBJ2-2,TRBV5-1,-,-,TGCGCCAGCAGGGACTGGGCCCTTAACACCGGGGAGCTGTTTTTT,CASRDWALNTGELFF
TRBJ2-6,TRBV5-1,few,-,TGCGCCAGCTCAGTCGGAGGGGCCAACGTCCTGACTTTC,CASSVGGANVLTF
TRBJ2-7,TRBV12-3/TRBV12-4,once,-,TGTGCCAGCTCTCTTACCTACGAGCAGTACTTC,CASSLTYEQYF
TRBJ2-7,TRBV20-1,-,-,TGCAGTGCTAGTTTTGGGATCTCCGAGCAGTACTTC,CSASFGISEQYF
TRBJ2-1,TRBV4-3,-,-,TGCGCCAGCAGCCAACCCGATAGGGTGAATGAGCAGTTCTTC,CASSQPDRVNEQFF
TRBJ2-7,TRBV10-3,-,TRBD1,TGTGCCATCAGGTATGGGACAGGCGACAACCGACCCTACGAGCAGTACTTC,CAIRYGTGDNRPYEQYF
TRBJ2-1,TRBV20-1,once,-,TGCAGTGCCATGAAGAATGAGCAGTTCTTC,CSAMKNEQFF
TRBJ2-2,TRBV20-1,-,-,TGCAGTGCTAGAGGGAACTTGTCGCTGTTTTTT,CSARGNLSLFF
TRBJ2-6,TRBV7-9,-,-,TGTGCCAGCAGCTTAGCACTTTACAGGGCTGGTGGGGCCAACGTCCTGACTTTC,CASSLALYRAGGANVLTF
TRBJ1-6,TRBV13,-,TRBD1,TGTGCCAGCAGCTTTAGCAGGGGGCAGAATTCACCCCTCCACTTT,CASSFSRGQNSPLHF